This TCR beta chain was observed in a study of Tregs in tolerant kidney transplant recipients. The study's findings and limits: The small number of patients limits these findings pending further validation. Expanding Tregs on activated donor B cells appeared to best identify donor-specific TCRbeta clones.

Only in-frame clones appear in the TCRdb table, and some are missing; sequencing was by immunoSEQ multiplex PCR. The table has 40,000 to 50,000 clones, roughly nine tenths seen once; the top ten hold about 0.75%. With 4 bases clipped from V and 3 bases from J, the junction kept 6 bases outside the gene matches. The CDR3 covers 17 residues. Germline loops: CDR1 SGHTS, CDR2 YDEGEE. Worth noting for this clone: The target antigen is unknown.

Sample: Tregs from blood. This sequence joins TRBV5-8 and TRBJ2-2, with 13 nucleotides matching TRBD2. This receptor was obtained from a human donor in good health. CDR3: CASSGGLAGMDTGELFF. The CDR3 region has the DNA TGTGCCAGCAGCGGGGGACTAGCGGGAATGGACACCGGGGAGCTGTTTTTT.